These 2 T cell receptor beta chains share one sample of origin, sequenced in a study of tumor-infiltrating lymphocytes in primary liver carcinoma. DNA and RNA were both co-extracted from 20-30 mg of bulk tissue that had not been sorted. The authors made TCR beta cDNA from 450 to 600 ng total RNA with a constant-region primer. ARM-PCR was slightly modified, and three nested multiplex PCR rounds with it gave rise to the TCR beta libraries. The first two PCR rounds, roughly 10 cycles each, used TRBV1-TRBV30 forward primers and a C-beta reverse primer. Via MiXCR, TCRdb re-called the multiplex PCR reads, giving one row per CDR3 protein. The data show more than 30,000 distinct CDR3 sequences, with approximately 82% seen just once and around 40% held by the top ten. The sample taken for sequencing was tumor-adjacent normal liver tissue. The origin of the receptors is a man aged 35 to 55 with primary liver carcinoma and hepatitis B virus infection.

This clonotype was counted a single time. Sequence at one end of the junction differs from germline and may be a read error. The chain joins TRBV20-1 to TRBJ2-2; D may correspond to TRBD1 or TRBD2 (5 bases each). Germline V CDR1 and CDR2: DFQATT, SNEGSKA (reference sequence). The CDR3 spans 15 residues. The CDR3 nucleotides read TGCAGTGCTAGAGGACAGCCGACGAACACCGGGGAGATGTTTTTT. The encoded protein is CSARGQPTNTGEMFF.

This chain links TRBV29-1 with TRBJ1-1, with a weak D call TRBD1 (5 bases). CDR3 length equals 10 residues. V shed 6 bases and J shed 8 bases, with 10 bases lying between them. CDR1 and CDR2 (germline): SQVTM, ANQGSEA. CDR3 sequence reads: CSVGGSEAFF. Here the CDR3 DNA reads TGCAGCGTGGGGGGGTCCGAAGCTTTCTTT.